This section outlines one T cell receptor beta chain sequence together with its context. What it binds is unknown. This entry comes from a study of CD8 T cells in Susac syndrome. The study's findings and limits: The study conceded that relatively few individuals underwent its TCR sequencing and HLA analysis.

Sequencing of TCR beta, carried out with a high-throughput approach, was applied to CD8+ and CD4+ T cells from the blood. Bulk CD8+ and CD4+ cells came from magnetic negative isolation; CD8+ TEMRA by FACS. Trimming took 5 bases from V and 12 from J, leaving 17 bases between them. The germline CDR1 and CDR2 sequences are SEHNR and FQNEAQ (reference sequence). The CDR3 sequence is 13 residues long. Random hexamers were used to reverse transcribe roughly 0.45 to 1 ug of RNA. Amplification of TCR beta CDR3 used immunoSEQ multiplex PCR across 54 Vbeta and 13 Jbeta. TCRdb recomputed calls from the immunoSEQ multiplex PCR reads with MiXCR, one row per CDR3 protein. The sample lists 20,000 to 25,000 distinct CDR3 sequences, 85% to 95% occurring once.

The chain joins TRBV7-9 to TRBJ2-1; the D gene could be TRBD1 or TRBD2 (5 bases each). This clonotype was obtained from a human donor in good health. Sequencing input: CD8+ T cells from PBMCs. The CDR3 here is CASSAILGTTQFF. CDR3 bases: TGTGCCAGCAGCGCGATCCTCGGGACCACGCAGTTCTTC.